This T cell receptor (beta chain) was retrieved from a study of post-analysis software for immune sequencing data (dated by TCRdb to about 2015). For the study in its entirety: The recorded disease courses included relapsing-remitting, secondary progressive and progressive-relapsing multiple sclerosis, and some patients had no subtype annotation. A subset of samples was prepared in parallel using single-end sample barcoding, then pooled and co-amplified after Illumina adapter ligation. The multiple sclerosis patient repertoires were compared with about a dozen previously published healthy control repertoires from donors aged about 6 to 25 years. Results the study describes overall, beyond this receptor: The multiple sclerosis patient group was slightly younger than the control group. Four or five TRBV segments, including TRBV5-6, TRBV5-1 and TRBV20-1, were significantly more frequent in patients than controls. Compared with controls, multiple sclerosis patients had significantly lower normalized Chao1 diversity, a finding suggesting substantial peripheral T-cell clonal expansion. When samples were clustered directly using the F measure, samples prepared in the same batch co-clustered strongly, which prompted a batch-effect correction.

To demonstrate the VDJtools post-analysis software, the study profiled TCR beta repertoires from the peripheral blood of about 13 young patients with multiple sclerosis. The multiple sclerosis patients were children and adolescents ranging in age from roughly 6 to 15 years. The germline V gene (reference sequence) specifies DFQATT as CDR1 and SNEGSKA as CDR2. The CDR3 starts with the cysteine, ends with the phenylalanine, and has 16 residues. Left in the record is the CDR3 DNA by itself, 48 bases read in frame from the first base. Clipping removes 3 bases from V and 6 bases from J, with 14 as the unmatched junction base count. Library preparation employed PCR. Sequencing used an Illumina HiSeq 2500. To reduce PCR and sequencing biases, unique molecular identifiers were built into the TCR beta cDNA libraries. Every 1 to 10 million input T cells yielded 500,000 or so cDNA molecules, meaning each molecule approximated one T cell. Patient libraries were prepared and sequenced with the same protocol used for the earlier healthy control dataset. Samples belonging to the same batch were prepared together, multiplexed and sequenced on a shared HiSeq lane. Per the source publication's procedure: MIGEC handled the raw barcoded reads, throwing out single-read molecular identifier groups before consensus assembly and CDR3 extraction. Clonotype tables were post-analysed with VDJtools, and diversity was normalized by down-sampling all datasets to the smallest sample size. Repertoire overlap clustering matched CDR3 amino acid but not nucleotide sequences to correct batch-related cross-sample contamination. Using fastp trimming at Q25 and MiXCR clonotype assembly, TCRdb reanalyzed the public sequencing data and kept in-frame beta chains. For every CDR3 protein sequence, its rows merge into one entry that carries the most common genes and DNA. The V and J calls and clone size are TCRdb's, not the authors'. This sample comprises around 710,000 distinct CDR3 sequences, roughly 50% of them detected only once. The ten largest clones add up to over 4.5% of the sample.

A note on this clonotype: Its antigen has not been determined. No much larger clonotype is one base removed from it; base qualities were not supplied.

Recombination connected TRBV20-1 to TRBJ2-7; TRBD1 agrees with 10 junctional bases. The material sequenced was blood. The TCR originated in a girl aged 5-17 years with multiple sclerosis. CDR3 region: CSARRPGTGEGGEQYF. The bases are TGCAGTGCTAGGCGACCCGGGACAGGGGAGGGGGGCGAGCAGTACTTC.